This section outlines one TCR beta chain sequence together with its context. The RNA input was 0.5 to 1 ug, and it was reverse transcribed with random hexamers. MiXCR, run by TCRdb on the immunoSEQ multiplex PCR reads, gives a single entry per CDR3 protein. The data hold hundreds of thousands of distinct CDR3 sequences, with 85% to 95% observed a single time. CDR1 and CDR2 (germline): LNHNV, YYDKDF (reference sequence). The V end was cut by 1 base, the J end by 2 bases, with 7 bases between. The CDR3 totals 14 residues. The sample comes from a study of CD8 T cells in Susac syndrome. This clonotype was obtained from a human donor with Susac syndrome. The sequencing sample was made of CD4+ T cells from PBMCs. The V and J genes are TRBV15 and TRBJ2-3, with D tentatively TRBD2 (6 bases). In nucleotides, the CDR3 is TGTGCCACCAGCAGAGGGGGGGACACAGATACGCAGTATTTT. As protein: CATSRGGDTDTQYF.